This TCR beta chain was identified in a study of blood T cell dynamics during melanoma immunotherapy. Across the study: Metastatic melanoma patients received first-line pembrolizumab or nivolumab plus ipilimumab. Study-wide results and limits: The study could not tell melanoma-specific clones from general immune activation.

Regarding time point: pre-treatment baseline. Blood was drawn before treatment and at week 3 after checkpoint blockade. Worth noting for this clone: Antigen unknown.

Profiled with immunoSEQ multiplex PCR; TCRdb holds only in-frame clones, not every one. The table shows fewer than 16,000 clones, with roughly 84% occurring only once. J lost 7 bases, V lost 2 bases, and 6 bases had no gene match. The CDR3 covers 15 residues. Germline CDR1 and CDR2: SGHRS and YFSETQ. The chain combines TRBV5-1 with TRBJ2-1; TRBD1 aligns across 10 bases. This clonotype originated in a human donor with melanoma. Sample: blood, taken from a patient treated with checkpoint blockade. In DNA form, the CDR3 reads TGCGCCAGCAGCTTAGGTCGACAGGGGGCAAATGAGCAGTTCTTC. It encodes CASSLGRQGANEQFF. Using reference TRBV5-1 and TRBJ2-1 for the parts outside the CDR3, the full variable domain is KAGVTQTPRYLIKTRGQQVTLSCSPISGHRSVSWYQQTPGQGLQFLFEYFSETQRNKGNFPGRFSGRQFSNSRSEMNVSTLELGDSALYLCASSLGRQGANEQFFGPGTRLTVL.